What follows is one T cell receptor beta chain and its context. Its antigen is undetermined. This entry is derived from a study of T cells in Graves' hyperthyroidism and ophthalmopathy. Study-level background: Peripheral blood was secured at the point of initial diagnosis, before any treatment. The study, taken as a whole, reports: The blood repertoire included most of the expanded thyroid clonotypes above 0.001.

Isolation of PBMCs was performed on around 9.7 ml fresh peripheral blood. The J segment lost 4 bases and the V segment lost 5 bases, leaving 12 bases of the junction unmatched. Germline loops: CDR1 LGHNA, CDR2 YSLEER. The CDR3 extends over 17 amino acids. The CDR3 regions of TCR beta were amplified from RNA transcripts. HTBI primers were the set used in a first-round RT-PCR of the TCR CDR3. Each CDR3 protein is one row after TCRdb ran MiXCR on the multiplex PCR reads. The sample records hundreds of thousands of distinct CDR3 sequences, less than 15% being singletons. Sequencing used blood. The chain is built from TRBV4-3 and TRBJ2-1, with 9 bases that match TRBD2. This receptor was obtained from a woman aged 18-29 years with Graves' hyperthyroidism. DNA for the CDR3: TGCGCCAGCAGCTCTAGAGTAGCGGGGGATACATACAATGAGCAGTTCTTC. Residues: CASSSRVAGDTYNEQFF.